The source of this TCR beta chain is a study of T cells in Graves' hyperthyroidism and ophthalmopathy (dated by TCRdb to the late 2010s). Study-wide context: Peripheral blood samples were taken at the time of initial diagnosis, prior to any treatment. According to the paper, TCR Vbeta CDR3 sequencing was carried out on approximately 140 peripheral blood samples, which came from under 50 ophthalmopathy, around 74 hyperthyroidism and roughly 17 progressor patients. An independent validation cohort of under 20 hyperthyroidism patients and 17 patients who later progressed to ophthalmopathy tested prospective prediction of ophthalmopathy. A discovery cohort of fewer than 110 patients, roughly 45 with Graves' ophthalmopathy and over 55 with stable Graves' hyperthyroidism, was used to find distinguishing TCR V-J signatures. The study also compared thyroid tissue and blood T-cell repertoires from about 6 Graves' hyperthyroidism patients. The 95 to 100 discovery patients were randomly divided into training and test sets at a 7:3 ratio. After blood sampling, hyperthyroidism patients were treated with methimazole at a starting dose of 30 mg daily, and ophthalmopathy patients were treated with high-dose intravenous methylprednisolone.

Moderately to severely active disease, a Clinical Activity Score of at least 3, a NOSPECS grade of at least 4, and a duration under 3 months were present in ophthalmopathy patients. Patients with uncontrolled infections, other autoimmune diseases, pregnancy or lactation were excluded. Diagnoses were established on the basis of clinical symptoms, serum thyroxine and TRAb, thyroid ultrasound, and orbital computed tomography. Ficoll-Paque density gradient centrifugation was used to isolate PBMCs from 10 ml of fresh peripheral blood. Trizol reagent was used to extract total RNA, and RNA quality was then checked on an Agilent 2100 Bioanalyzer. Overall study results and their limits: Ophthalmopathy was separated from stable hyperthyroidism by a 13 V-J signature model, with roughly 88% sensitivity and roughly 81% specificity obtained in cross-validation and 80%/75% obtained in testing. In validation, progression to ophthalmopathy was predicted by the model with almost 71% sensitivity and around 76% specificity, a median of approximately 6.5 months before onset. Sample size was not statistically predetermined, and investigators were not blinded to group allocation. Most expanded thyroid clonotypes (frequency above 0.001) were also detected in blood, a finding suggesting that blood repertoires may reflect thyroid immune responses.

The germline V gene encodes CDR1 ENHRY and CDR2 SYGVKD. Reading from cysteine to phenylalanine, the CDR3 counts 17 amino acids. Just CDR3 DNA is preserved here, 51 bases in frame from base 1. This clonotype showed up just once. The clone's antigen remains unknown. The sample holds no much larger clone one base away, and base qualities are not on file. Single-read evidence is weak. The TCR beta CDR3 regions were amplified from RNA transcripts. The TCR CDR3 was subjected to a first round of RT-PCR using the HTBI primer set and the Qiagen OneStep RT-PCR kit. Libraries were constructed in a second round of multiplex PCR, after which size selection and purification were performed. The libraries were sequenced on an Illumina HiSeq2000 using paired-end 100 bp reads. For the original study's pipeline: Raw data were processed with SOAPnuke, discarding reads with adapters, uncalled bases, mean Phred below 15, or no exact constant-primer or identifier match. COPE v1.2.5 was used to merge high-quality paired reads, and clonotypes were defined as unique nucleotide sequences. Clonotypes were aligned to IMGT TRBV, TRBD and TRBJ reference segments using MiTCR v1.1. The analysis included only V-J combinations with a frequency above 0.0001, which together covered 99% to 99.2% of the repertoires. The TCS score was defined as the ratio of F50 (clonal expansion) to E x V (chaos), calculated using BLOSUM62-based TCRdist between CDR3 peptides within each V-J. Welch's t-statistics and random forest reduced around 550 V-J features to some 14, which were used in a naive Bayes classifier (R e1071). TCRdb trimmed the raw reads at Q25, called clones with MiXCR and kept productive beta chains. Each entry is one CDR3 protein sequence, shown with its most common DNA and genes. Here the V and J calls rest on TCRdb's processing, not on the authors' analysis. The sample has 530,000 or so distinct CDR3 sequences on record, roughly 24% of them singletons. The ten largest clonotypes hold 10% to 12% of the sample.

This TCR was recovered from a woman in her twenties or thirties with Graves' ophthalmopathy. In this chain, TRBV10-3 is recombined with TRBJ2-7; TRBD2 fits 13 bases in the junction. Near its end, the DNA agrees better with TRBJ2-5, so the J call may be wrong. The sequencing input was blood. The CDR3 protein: CAISESSGLAGQETQYF. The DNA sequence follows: TGTGCCATCAGTGAGTCGTCGGGACTAGCGGGGCAAGAGACCCAGTACTTC.